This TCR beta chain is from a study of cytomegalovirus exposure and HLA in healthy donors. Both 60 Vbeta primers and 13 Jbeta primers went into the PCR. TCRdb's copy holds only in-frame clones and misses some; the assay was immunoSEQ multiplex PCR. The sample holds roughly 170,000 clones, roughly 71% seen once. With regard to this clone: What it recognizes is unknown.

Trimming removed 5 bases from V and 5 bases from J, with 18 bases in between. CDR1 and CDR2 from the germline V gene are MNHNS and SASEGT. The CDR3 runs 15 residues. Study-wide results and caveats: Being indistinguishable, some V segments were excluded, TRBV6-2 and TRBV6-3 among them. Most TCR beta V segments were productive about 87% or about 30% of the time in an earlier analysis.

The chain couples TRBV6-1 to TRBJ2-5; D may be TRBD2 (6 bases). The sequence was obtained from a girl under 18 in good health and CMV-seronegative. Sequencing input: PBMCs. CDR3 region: CASSPVGGARETQYF. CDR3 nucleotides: TGTGCCAGCAGTCCAGTGGGCGGGGCTCGGGAGACCCAGTACTTC.